The 30 T cell receptor beta chains in this list originate from one sample, sequenced in a study of blood T cell repertoires in COVID-19. Produced via immunoSEQ multiplex PCR; TCRdb's table is partial and in-frame only. The sample consists of some 460,000 clones, roughly 85% of them appearing once. Sequences were obtained from PBMCs or T cells enriched from blood (not recorded which). The receptors originated from a young woman with acute COVID-19.

This clone was counted once. In nucleotides, the CDR3 is TGTGCCAGCAGTTACCTGGACAGGGATACAGATACGCAGTATTTT. Translation: CASSYLDRDTDTQYF. The chain is built from TRBV6-2 or TRBV6-3 and TRBJ2-3; 8 nucleotides line up with TRBD1. The V segment lost 2 bases and the J segment 3 bases; nucleotides outside the gene matches: 4. CDR3 size: 15 residues. Germline CDR1 and CDR2: MNHEY and SVGEGT.

The rearrangement links TRBV18 to TRBJ2-1, with TRBD2 matching 10 bases. In germline, CDR1 is KGHSH, CDR2 LQKENI. V shed 1 base and J 7 bases; nucleotides not matched to a gene: 4. The CDR3 is made up of 15 amino acids. DNA of the CDR3: TGTGCCAGCTCACCACGAAGCGGGAGGGATAATGAGCAGTTCTTC. Encoded protein: CASSPRSGRDNEQFF.

The chain joins TRBV5-8 to TRBJ1-2; no clear D. Looked up from germline, CDR1 is SGHTS and CDR2 is YDEGEE. The CDR3 contains 13 residues. Trimming removed 1 base from V and 7 bases from J, with 11 bases in between. The CDR3 DNA is TGTGCCAGCAGCTTGTTCCGGGAAGGTGGCTACACCTTC. It specifies CASSLFREGGYTF.

The gene calls are TRBV4-3 and TRBJ2-4; 8 positions agree with TRBD1. Losses at the gene ends were 1 base for V and 6 bases for J; bases not matched to a gene: 17. The germline CDR1 and CDR2 sequences are LGHNA and YSLEER. The CDR3 has 19 residues. The CDR3, as DNA: TGCGCCAGCAGCCAAGGCGGACCGGGACAGGCCTTGTTGGTAAACATTCAGTACTTC. Translated: CASSQGGPGQALLVNIQYF.

The rearrangement uses TRBV7-2 and TRBJ1-2; 9 nucleotides align to TRBD1. The germline CDR1 and CDR2 sequences are SGHTA and FQGNSA. J lost 7 bases, V lost 5 bases, and 11 bases had no gene match. CDR3 length: 15 residues. CDR3 amino acids: CASSPLGQGLGGYTF. The CDR3 DNA sequence: TGTGCCAGCAGCCCACTAGGACAGGGGCTGGGTGGCTACACCTTC.

The chain links TRBV2 to TRBJ1-3; D gene unclear. This CDR3 contains 14 residues. Germline-derived CDR1 and CDR2 are SNHLY and FYNNEI. Trimming pared 6 bases from V and 8 bases from J, leaving 17 bases between. In nucleotides, the CDR3 is TGTGCCAGCAGCCTCTTAGAACTTGTGGACACCATATATTTT. It yields the protein CASSLLELVDTIYF.

In nucleotides, the CDR3 is TGTGCCAGCAGCCCACAAAACTACGAGCAGTACTTC. It encodes CASSPQNYEQYF. V and J are TRBV11-2 and TRBJ2-7; D call uncertain. Trimming pared 5 bases from V and 3 bases from J, leaving 8 bases between. Germline V gene sequence: CDR1 SGHAT, CDR2 FQNNGV. This CDR3 has 12 amino acids.

This clone showed up just once. The chain uses TRBV29-1 and TRBJ2-2; 9 positions match TRBD1. This CDR3 is 14 amino acids long. CDR1 is SQVTM, CDR2 ANQGSEA, per germline. Trimming removed 6 bases from V and 4 bases from J; junction bases left unmatched: 6. CDR3 amino acids: CSVQGARGTGELFF. DNA for the CDR3: TGCAGCGTACAGGGGGCTAGGGGCACCGGGGAGCTGTTTTTT.

The chain is built from TRBV15 and TRBJ1-1; the D is unclear. CDR3 length: 14 residues. V lost 0 bases, J lost 7 bases, and 12 bases lay in between. Per germline, CDR1 LNHNV and CDR2 YYDKDF (reference sequence). The CDR3 region has the DNA TGTGCCACCAGCAGAGATTCAGTTAAGAATGAAGCTTTCTTT. The encoded protein is CATSRDSVKNEAFF.

The chain is built from TRBV10-3 and TRBJ1-6; the match to TRBD1 covers 11 bases. Germline V gene data show CDR1 as ENHRY and CDR2 as SYGVKD. The CDR3 runs 14 residues. V trimming: 4 bases; J trimming: 8 bases; junction bases outside the gene matches: 1. CDR3 in DNA: TGTGCCATCAGTGCGGGACAGGGGGATTCACCCCTCCACTTT. Amino acids: CAISAGQGDSPLHF.

A few counts support this clone. The same CDR3 arises from other DNA sequences in this sample as well. The chain joins TRBV7-9 to TRBJ2-5, with unresolved D. CDR1 SEHNR and CDR2 FQNEAQ come from the germline V gene (reference sequence). V was trimmed by 1 base and J by 2 bases, leaving 5 bases between them. CDR3 length: 13 residues. CDR3 loop: CASSLGSQETQYF. DNA of the CDR3: TGTGCCAGCAGCTTAGGGAGTCAAGAGACCCAGTACTTC.

This clone appeared a single time. The chain carries TRBV7-2 and TRBJ2-7; unclear D gene. This CDR3 has 14 amino acids. Germline CDR1 and CDR2: SGHTA and FQGNSA. Deletions cut 5 bases from V and 5 bases from J, with 16 bases between. The CDR3 region is CASSPGWSRNEQYF. Here the CDR3 DNA reads TGTGCCAGCAGCCCTGGATGGTCTAGGAACGAGCAGTACTTC.

The rearrangement uses TRBV6-5 and TRBJ1-1; the D gene is possibly TRBD1 (6 bases). The CDR3 consists of 15 residues. Between the trimmed V and J ends, which lost 6 bases and 1 base, there was a span of 15 bases. Germline V gene data show CDR1 as MNHEY and CDR2 as SVGAGI. CDR3 bases: TGTGCCAGCAGAACCTCGGGACACCAGAACACTGAAGCTTTCTTT. Translated: CASRTSGHQNTEAFF.

The chain recombines TRBV9 with TRBJ2-2; the D is unclear. The germline V and J ends were trimmed by 0 bases and 1 base, with 10 bases remaining between them. The CDR3 has 16 amino acids. Germline CDR1 SGDLS, CDR2 YYNGEE. CDR3 coding DNA: TGTGCCAGCAGCGTAGGTAACACGAAGAACACCGGGGAGCTGTTTTTT. Protein: CASSVGNTKNTGELFF.

The chain joins TRBV3-1 (or the pseudogene TRBV3-2) to TRBJ2-1; 8 nucleotides align to TRBD2. The CDR3 runs 14 residues. V lost 3 bases and J lost 14; bases outside the gene matches: 12. The V gene's germline CDR1 is LGHDT and CDR2 YNNKEL (reference sequence). The CDR3 sequence is CASSQATGTRMEFF. CDR3 coding DNA: TGTGCCAGCAGCCAGGCTACCGGGACTAGAATGGAGTTCTTC.

The gene calls are TRBV6-5 and TRBJ1-5, with no clear D. The CDR3 is 13 amino acids. Trimming cost V 7 bases and J 4 bases, with 11 bases left between them. Germline V CDR1 and CDR2: MNHEY, SVGAGI. The CDR3 loop is CASNREGNQPQHF. CDR3 nucleotides: TGTGCCAGCAATAGGGAGGGTAATCAGCCCCAGCATTTT.

V gene TRBV4-1 combines with J gene TRBJ2-5, with 7 bases matching TRBD2. Germline CDR1 and CDR2: MGHRA and YSYEKL. This CDR3 spans 15 amino acids. The J segment lost 5 bases and the V segment lost 1 base, leaving 7 bases of the junction unmatched. The DNA for the CDR3 is TGCGCCAGCAGCCAAGTCATAGCGGGTGTTGAGACCCAGTACTTC. Its translation is CASSQVIAGVETQYF.

This sequence joins TRBV6-7 and TRBJ1-2; D ambiguous. TRBV6-7 is treated as an ORF (open reading frame) with a function not yet certain. Trimming removed 3 bases at V and 8 bases at J, with 16 bases between. The CDR3 spans 14 residues. DNA for the CDR3: TGTGCCAGCAGTTATGAGGGTATATTAGTAGGCTACACCTTC. It yields the protein CASSYEGILVGYTF.

The chain carries TRBV2 and TRBJ2-1; 13 bases align to TRBD2. CDR3 length equals 16 residues. The trim removed 6 bases at V and 2 bases at J, leaving 4 bases unmatched. Germline V gene sequence: CDR1 SNHLY, CDR2 FYNNEI. CDR3 nucleotide sequence: TGTGCCAGCAGACTAGCGGGGGGGCCGCCCTACAATGAGCAGTTCTTC. Translating it yields CASRLAGGPPYNEQFF.

This chain joins TRBV29-1 and TRBJ2-7, with TRBD1 matching over 9 bases. The germline gives CDR1 SQVTM, CDR2 ANQGSEA. The CDR3 is 12 residues long. V was pared by 7 bases and J by 5 bases, with 6 bases of the junction left unmatched. CDR3 DNA: TGCAGCGGGGCAGGACAGGGGAACGAGCAGTACTTC. Its protein product is CSGAGQGNEQYF.

In its sample, this clone was seen a few times. The chain has TRBV4-3 and TRBJ2-6; maybe TRBD1 (5 bases). Germline values: CDR1 LGHNA, CDR2 YSLEER. The V end was cut by 0 bases, the J end by 0 bases, with 9 bases between. This CDR3 contains 17 residues. The CDR3 DNA is TGCGCCAGCAGCCAAGACGTCAGGGTCTCTGGGGCCAACGTCCTGACTTTC. Translating it yields CASSQDVRVSGANVLTF.

Of note for this clone: The junction differs from germline at one of its ends, possibly a read error. J is TRBJ2-7 and V is TRBV11-2; a possible D gene is TRBD2 (5 bases). Germline CDR1 is SGHAT and CDR2 is FQNNGV. CDR3 length: 13 amino acids. The DNA for the CDR3 is TGTGCCAGCAGCTTAGAGCCGGGGTACGGGCAACGATTC. The encoded protein is CASSLEPGYGQRF.

A note on this clone: At the DNA level, this CDR3 is encoded by other sequences in the same sample as well. This rearrangement joins TRBV18 to TRBJ1-2; TRBD1 matches at 8 bases. The V segment lost 0 bases and the J segment 0 bases; nucleotides outside the gene matches: 0. CDR1 KGHSH and CDR2 LQKENI come from the germline V gene. The CDR3 is 15 amino acids. For the CDR3, the DNA is TGTGCCAGCTCACCACCGGGACAGGCTAACTATGGCTACACCTTC. This translates into CASSPPGQANYGYTF. The full variable domain, rest sourced from reference TRBV18 and TRBJ1-2, is NAGVMQNPRHLVRRRGQEARLRCSPMKGHSHVYWYRQLPEEGLKFMVYLQKENIIDESGMPKERFSAEFPKEGPSILRIQQVVRGDSAAYFCASSPPGQANYGYTFGSGTRLTVV.

This clone has only a few counts. The V and J genes are TRBV19 and TRBJ2-2; 10 nucleotides align to TRBD2. J lost 3 bases, V lost 7 bases, and 8 bases had no gene match. Germline values: CDR1 LNHDA, CDR2 SQIVND (reference sequence). This CDR3 region has 16 residues. CDR3 in DNA: TGTGCCAGTATAGGGACTAGCGAGATGTACACCGGGGAGCTGTTTTTT. Encoded protein: CASIGTSEMYTGELFF.

The V call is TRBV6-1, the J call TRBJ2-7, with D possibly matching TRBD2 (5 bases). Trimming removed 3 bases at V and 2 bases at J, with 11 bases between. This CDR3 spans 14 amino acids. Germline V gives CDR1 MNHNS, CDR2 SASEGT. The CDR3 nucleotides read TGTGCCAGCAGTGAGGGCGGGCTAGCCTACGAGCAGTACTTC. This codes for CASSEGGLAYEQYF.

This clone appeared a single time. This chain joins TRBV28 and TRBJ2-5, with TRBD2 identical over 7 bases. CDR1 is MDHEN and CDR2 is SYDVKM in the germline V gene. CDR3 length equals 17 residues. V shed 3 bases and J 2 bases; nucleotides not matched to a gene: 12. The CDR3 spells CASSFTRLARTQETQYF. CDR3 nucleotide sequence: TGTGCCAGCAGTTTTACCAGACTAGCACGAACGCAAGAGACCCAGTACTTC.

This chain joins TRBV24-1 and TRBJ2-5; D not resolved. Germline values: CDR1 KGHDR, CDR2 SFDVKD. CDR3 length: 13 amino acids. With 6 bases removed from V and 2 bases from J, the gap between germline ends came to 9 bases. The CDR3 reads CATSSGSQETQYF. The CDR3 DNA is TGTGCCACCAGTTCCGGGTCTCAAGAGACCCAGTACTTC.

This clone turned up a few times. Other DNA variants within this sample encode the same CDR3. The V gene is TRBV28, the J gene TRBJ1-3; 10 bases agree with TRBD1. The CDR3 has 15 amino acids. The V and J ends lost 3 bases and 2 bases, in that order; junction bases with no gene match: 1. CDR1 and CDR2 from the germline V gene are MDHEN and SYDVKM. CDR3 in DNA: TGTGCCAGCAGTTTGGGGACAGGGGCTGGAAACACCATATATTTT. Protein product: CASSLGTGAGNTIYF.

This chain connects TRBV7-2 to TRBJ2-3, with D perhaps TRBD2 (5 bases). Germline CDR1 and CDR2: SGHTA and FQGNSA. Deletions cut 5 bases from V and 6 bases from J, with 15 bases between. The CDR3 covers 14 residues. The CDR3 here is CASSPTWGADTQYF. For the CDR3, the DNA is TGTGCCAGCAGCCCTACGTGGGGAGCGGATACGCAGTATTTT. The full variable domain, its missing parts supplied by reference TRBV7-2 and TRBJ2-3, is GAGVSQSPSNKVTEKGKDVELRCDPISGHTALYWYRQSLGQGLEFLIYFQGNSAPDKSGLPSDRFSAERTGGSVSTLTIQRTQQEDSAVYLCASSPTWGADTQYFGPGTRLTVL.

The rearrangement joins TRBV2 to TRBJ1-3, with D possibly being TRBD1 (5 bases). V was clipped by 6 bases and J by 5 bases, with 11 bases between them. The CDR3 consists of 13 residues. Germline V gene data show CDR1 as SNHLY and CDR2 as FYNNEI. DNA of the CDR3: TGTGCCAGCAGCCTGGACATTAGAAACACCATATATTTT. Translating gives CASSLDIRNTIYF.